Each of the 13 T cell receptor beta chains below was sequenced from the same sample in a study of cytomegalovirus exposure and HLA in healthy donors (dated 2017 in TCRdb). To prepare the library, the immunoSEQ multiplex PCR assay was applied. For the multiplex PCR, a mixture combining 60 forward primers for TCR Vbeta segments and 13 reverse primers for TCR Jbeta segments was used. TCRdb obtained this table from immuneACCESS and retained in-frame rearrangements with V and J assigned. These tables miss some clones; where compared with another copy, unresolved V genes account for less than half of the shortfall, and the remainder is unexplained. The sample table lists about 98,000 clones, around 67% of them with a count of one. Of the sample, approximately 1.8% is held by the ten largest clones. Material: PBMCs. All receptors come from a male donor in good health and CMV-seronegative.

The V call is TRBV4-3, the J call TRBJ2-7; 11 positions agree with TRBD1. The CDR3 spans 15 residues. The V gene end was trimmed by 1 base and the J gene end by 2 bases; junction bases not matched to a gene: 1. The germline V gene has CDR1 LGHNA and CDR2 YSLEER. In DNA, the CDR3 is TGCGCCAGCAGCCAAGTGGGACAGGGGGCCTACGAGCAGTACTTC. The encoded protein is CASSQVGQGAYEQYF.

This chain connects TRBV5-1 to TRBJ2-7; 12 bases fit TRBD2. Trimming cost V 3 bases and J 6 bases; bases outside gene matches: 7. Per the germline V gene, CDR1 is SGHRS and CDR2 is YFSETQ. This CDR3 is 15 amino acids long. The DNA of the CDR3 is TGCGCCAGCAGCTGGACTAGCGGGGTTGCCCCCGAGCAGTACTTC. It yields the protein CASSWTSGVAPEQYF.

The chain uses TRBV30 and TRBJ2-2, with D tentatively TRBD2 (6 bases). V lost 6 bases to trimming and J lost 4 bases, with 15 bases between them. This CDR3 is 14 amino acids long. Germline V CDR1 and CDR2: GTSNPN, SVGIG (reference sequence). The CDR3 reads CACTGLRATGELFF. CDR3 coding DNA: TGTGCCTGTACCGGACTAAGGGCCACCGGGGAGCTGTTTTTT.

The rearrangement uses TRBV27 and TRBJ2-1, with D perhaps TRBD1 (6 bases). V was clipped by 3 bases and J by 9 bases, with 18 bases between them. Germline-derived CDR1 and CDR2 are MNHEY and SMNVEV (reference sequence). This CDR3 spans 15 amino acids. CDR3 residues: CASSLLDRTVGEQFF. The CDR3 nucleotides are TGTGCCAGCAGTTTGCTCGACAGGACTGTGGGTGAGCAGTTCTTC.

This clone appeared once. The CDR3 nucleotides are TGTGCCAGTTCCACGACTAGCGCCCACTACAATGAGCAGTTCTTC. This sequence encodes CASSTTSAHYNEQFF. The chain has TRBV6-1 and TRBJ2-1; 8 bases line up with TRBD2. The CDR3 is 15 amino acids. V shed 9 bases and J 3 bases; nucleotides not matched to a gene: 10. Germline lookup yields CDR1 MNHNS and CDR2 SASEGT.

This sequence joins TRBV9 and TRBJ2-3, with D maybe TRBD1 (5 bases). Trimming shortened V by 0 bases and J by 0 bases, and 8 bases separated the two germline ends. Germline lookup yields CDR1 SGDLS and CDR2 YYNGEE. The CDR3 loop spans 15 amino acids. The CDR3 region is CASSVGGASTDTQYF. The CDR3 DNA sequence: TGTGCCAGCAGCGTAGGTGGGGCCAGCACAGATACGCAGTATTTT.

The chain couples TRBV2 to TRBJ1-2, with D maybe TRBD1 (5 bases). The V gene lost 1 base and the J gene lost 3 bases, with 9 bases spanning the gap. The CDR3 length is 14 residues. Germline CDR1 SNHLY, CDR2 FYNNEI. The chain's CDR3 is CASSEGTIHYGYTF. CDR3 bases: TGTGCCAGCAGTGAAGGGACAATTCACTATGGCTACACCTTC.

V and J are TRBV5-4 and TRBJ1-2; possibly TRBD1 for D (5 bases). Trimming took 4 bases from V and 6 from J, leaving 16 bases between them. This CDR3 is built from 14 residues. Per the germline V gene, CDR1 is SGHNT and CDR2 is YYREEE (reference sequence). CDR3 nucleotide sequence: TGTGCCAGCAGCCCGGCGTGGGGAGGGGATGGCTACACCTTC. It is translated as CASSPAWGGDGYTF. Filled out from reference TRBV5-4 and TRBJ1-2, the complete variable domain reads ETGVTQSPTHLIKTRGQQVTLRCSSQSGHNTVSWYQQALGQGPQFIFQYYREEENGRGNFPPRFSGLQFPNYSSELNVNALELDDSALYLCASSPAWGGDGYTFGSGTRLTVV.

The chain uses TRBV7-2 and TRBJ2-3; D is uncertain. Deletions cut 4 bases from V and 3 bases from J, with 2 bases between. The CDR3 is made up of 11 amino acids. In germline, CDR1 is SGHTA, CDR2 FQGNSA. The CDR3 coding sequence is TGTGCCAGCAGCTCAACAGATACGCAGTATTTT. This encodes CASSSTDTQYF.

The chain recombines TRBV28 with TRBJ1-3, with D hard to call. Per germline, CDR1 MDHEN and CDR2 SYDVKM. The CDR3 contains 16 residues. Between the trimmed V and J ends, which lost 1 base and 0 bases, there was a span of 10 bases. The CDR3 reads CASSLLGQVSGNTIYF. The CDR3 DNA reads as TGTGCCAGCAGTTTATTAGGCCAGGTCTCTGGAAACACCATATATTTT.

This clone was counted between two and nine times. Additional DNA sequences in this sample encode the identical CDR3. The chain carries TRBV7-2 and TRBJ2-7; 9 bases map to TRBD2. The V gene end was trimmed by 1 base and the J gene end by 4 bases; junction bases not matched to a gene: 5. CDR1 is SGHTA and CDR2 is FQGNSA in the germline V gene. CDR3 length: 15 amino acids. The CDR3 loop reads CASSLEAGGIYEQYF. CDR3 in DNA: TGTGCCAGCAGCTTAGAAGCGGGGGGCATTTACGAGCAGTACTTC.

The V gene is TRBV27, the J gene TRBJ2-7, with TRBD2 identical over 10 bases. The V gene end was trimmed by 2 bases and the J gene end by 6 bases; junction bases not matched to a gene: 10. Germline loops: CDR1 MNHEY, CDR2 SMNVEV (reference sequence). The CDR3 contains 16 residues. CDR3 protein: CASSLGRAGGPSEQYF. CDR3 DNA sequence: TGTGCCAGCAGTTTAGGACGAGCGGGAGGGCCTTCCGAGCAGTACTTC.

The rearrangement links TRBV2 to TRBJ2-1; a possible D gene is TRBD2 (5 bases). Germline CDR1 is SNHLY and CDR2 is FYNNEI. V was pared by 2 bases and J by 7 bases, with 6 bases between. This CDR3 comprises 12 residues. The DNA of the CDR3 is TGTGCCAGCAGTGAAACGGGGAATGAGCAGTTCTTC. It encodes CASSETGNEQFF.